This TCR beta chain was documented in a study of OX40 agonist ivuxolimab in advanced cancers. Points from the study as a whole: Partial responders at 0.1-3.0 mg/kg had among the lowest clonal expansion. At 0.1 to 3.0 mg/kg and by week 6, clonal expansion occurred in CD4+ and CD8+ blood T cells.

CDR1 is MNHEY, CDR2 SVGAGI, per germline. Trimming shortened V by 0 bases and J by 5 bases, and 11 bases separated the two germline ends. The CDR3 consists of 14 residues. For this clone: No antigen is known for it.

The protocol was immunoSEQ multiplex PCR, while the TCRdb copy is restricted to in-frame clones and leaves out a portion. The table lists about 79,000 clones, roughly 80% of them singletons. The sequence came from an adult with an advanced solid tumor such as melanoma, head and neck, liver or kidney cancer. Sequences were derived from CD4+ or CD8+ T cells sorted from blood, sampled in a trial of the OX40 agonist ivuxolimab. The chain combines TRBV6-5 with TRBJ2-7; maybe TRBD1 (5 bases). The chain's CDR3 is CASSYSGVWDEQYF. The CDR3 DNA reads as TGTGCCAGCAGTTACTCAGGGGTGTGGGACGAGCAGTACTTC.